This T cell receptor (beta chain) was captured by sequencing in a study of blood T cells in healthy people across ages. Study-level points and caveats: Estimated diversity, derived from one million T cells, was regarded as an underestimate. Naive CD4+ cells and diversity were both higher in long-lived donors than in aged donors.

Turning to this clonotype: The antigen is not known.

Donors were systemically healthy Caucasian individuals from Russia aged 6 to 90 years. Primers used in a second PCR of roughly 6 to 11 cycles were a sample-barcoded 5' primer and a J-beta primer mix. Each cDNA molecule was tagged by a template-switch adaptor that had 12 random nucleotides. From the 5' RACE reads, TCRdb called clonotypes with MiXCR, one entry per CDR3 protein. The sample contains about 1.4 million distinct CDR3 sequences, roughly 59% of which appear only once. The specimen sequenced was blood. This sequence was found in a young man in good health.

Here the CDR3 reads CASSFGVNGELFF. In DNA, the CDR3 is TGTGCCAGCAGCTTTGGGGTCAACGGGGAGCTGTTTTTT. J is TRBJ2-2 and V is TRBV11-3; D uncertain. The V gene lost 3 bases and the J gene lost 7 bases, with 9 bases spanning the gap. This CDR3 region has 13 residues. The germline V gene encodes CDR1 SGHNT and CDR2 YENEEA.